These 28 T cell receptor beta chains came from one sample sequenced in a study of T cell changes during pregnancy in multiple sclerosis. Here immunoSEQ multiplex PCR was the method, and the copy in TCRdb shows in-frame clones only, minus some. The profile shows tens of thousands of clones, 88% of them singletons. The sample was CD4+ T cells from peripheral blood mononuclear cells, taken in the second trimester of pregnancy. The receptor set was obtained from a female donor with multiple sclerosis, enrolled in a pregnancy study.

This clone was found once. The chain recombines TRBV6-5 with TRBJ1-2; 9 positions match TRBD1. Germline CDR1 is MNHEY and CDR2 is SVGAGI. This CDR3 contains 13 residues. Unmatched junction bases numbered 1, after V lost 0 bases and J lost 8 bases. The CDR3 region has the DNA TGTGCCAGCAGTTACTCGGGACAGGGAGGCTACACCTTC. Protein sequence: CASSYSGQGGYTF.

The chain combines TRBV11-2 with TRBJ2-3, with 11 bases that match TRBD2. The CDR3 totals 16 residues. Germline lookup yields CDR1 SGHAT and CDR2 FQNNGV. The junction had 7 bases not matched to a gene; V was cut back by 2 bases and J by 6 bases. The CDR3 here is CASSLFLASGRDTQYF. The CDR3, as DNA: TGTGCCAGCAGCTTATTTCTGGCTAGCGGGAGGGATACGCAGTATTTT. The variable domain in full, with the rest retrieved from reference TRBV11-2 and TRBJ2-3, is EAGVAQSPRYKIIEKRQSVAFWCNPISGHATLYWYQQILGQGPKLLIQFQNNGVVDDSQLPKDRFSAERLKGVDSTLKIQPAKLEDSAVYLCASSLFLASGRDTQYFGPGTRLTVL.

V is TRBV28 and J is TRBJ1-2; 9 bases are a match to TRBD1. The CDR3 is 13 residues long. Per the germline V gene, CDR1 is MDHEN and CDR2 is SYDVKM. Germline trimming cut 6 bases from V and 7 bases from J; bases unmatched to any gene: 6. The CDR3 is CASSLTGGVGYTF. Written as DNA, the CDR3 is TGTGCCAGCAGCCTGACAGGGGGGGTTGGCTACACCTTC.

The rearrangement uses TRBV7-9 and TRBJ1-2, with 8 bases matching TRBD1. CDR1 SEHNR and CDR2 FQNEAQ come from the germline V gene (reference sequence). V trimming: 4 bases; J trimming: 1 base; junction bases outside the gene matches: 5. This CDR3 spans 15 amino acids. DNA of the CDR3: TGTGCCAGCAGCTCGGGACAGGCTTTTAACTATGGCTACACCTTC. Protein sequence: CASSSGQAFNYGYTF.

This chain uses TRBV5-1 with TRBJ1-1; D possibly corresponds to TRBD1 (5 bases). Germline V gene data show CDR1 as SGHRS and CDR2 as YFSETQ. Trimming took 0 bases from V and 6 from J, leaving 15 bases between them. The CDR3 sequence is 15 residues long. For the CDR3, the DNA is TGCGCCAGCAGCTTGGTGGGGCCGGGGAGGTCTGAAGCTTTCTTT. Protein product: CASSLVGPGRSEAFF.

The chain joins TRBV6-5 to TRBJ1-1; D is perhaps TRBD1 (5 bases). Germline CDR1 is MNHEY and CDR2 is SVGAGI. V shed 2 bases and J shed 4 bases, with 8 bases lying between them. This CDR3 comprises 13 residues. CDR3 in DNA: TGTGCCAGCAGTTACGGGGGAGGCACTGAAGCTTTCTTT. Translated: CASSYGGGTEAFF.

The chain has TRBV6-6 and TRBJ2-3; no firm D call. The CDR3 length is 15 residues. Germline V gene sequence: CDR1 MNHNY, CDR2 SVGAGI (reference sequence). V lost 7 bases and J 4 bases, leaving 18 bases between the germline ends. DNA of the CDR3: TGTGCCAGCACCCTACGGGTCATGTACCCAGATACGCAGTATTTT. Amino acids: CASTLRVMYPDTQYF.

The chain's CDR3 is CASSGGVSPDTGELFF. The CDR3 DNA follows: TGTGCCAGCAGCGGGGGGGTTAGTCCGGACACCGGGGAGCTGTTTTTT. The rearrangement uses TRBV2 and TRBJ2-2; 8 bases align to TRBD2. V trimming: 6 bases; J trimming: 3 bases; junction bases outside the gene matches: 9. Germline CDR1 is SNHLY and CDR2 is FYNNEI. This CDR3 has 16 residues.

V usage is TRBV7-8 and J usage is TRBJ1-1; D not resolved. V shed 0 bases and J shed 6 bases, with 5 bases lying between them. The CDR3 runs 12 residues. CDR1 and CDR2 from the germline V gene are SGHVS and FQNEAQ. Here the CDR3 DNA reads TGTGCCAGCAGCTTAGCGTACTCTGAAGCTTTCTTT. It is translated as CASSLAYSEAFF.

The chain links TRBV2 to TRBJ2-7, with 10 bases fitting TRBD2. Trimming removed 4 bases from V and 2 bases from J; junction bases left unmatched: 5. The CDR3 is made up of 15 amino acids. Looked up from germline, CDR1 is SNHLY and CDR2 is FYNNEI. CDR3: CASSVIAGGTYEQYF. The CDR3 DNA reads TGTGCCAGCAGTGTAATAGCGGGAGGTACCTACGAGCAGTACTTC.

This sequence joins TRBV10-2 and TRBJ2-3; D remains ambiguous. Germline lookup yields CDR1 WSHSY and CDR2 SAAADI. The CDR3 runs 15 residues. The V end lost 1 base, the J end lost 0 bases, and 8 bases lay between the germline ends. The CDR3 loop reads CASSEFARSTDTQYF. The CDR3 DNA follows: TGCGCCAGCAGTGAGTTTGCTAGGAGCACAGATACGCAGTATTTT.

The rearrangement uses TRBV19 and TRBJ1-2; 10 bases are a match to TRBD1. Germline loops: CDR1 LNHDA, CDR2 SQIVND (reference sequence). CDR3 length: 15 residues. The V segment lost 5 bases and the J segment 5 bases; nucleotides outside the gene matches: 8. The CDR3 DNA reads TGTGCCAGTAGTCTGGGACAGGGGAGCGGGTATGGCTACACCTTC. Amino acids: CASSLGQGSGYGYTF.

A note on this clone: Other DNA sequences in the same sample also yield this CDR3. V gene TRBV5-1 combines with J gene TRBJ2-2, with 8 bases aligning to TRBD1. CDR3 length equals 14 residues. Germline-derived CDR1 and CDR2 are SGHRS and YFSETQ. The V segment lost 1 base and the J segment 4 bases; nucleotides outside the gene matches: 0. CDR3 coding DNA: TGCGCCAGCAGCTTGACAGGGGGCACCGGGGAGCTGTTTTTT. It translates to CASSLTGGTGELFF.

The V call is TRBV6-1, the J call TRBJ2-7, with 10 nucleotides matching TRBD1. Trimming took 7 bases from V and 1 from J; bases not matched to a gene: 7. The CDR3 runs 15 residues. The germline gives CDR1 MNHNS, CDR2 SASEGT. CDR3 DNA sequence: TGTGCCAGCAATAGGGGGACAGGGGATTCCTACGAGCAGTACTTC. This encodes CASNRGTGDSYEQYF.

The V and J genes are TRBV30 and TRBJ1-1, with a weak D call TRBD1 (6 bases). Trimming pared 8 bases from V and 7 bases from J, leaving 14 bases between. This CDR3 region has 11 residues. Germline CDR1 GTSNPN, CDR2 SVGIG (reference sequence). In DNA, the CDR3 is TGTGCCGTACGGACAGTGGATGAAGCTTTCTTT. It translates to CAVRTVDEAFF.

The rearrangement uses TRBV7-2 and TRBJ2-2; 7 nucleotides match TRBD1. Looked up from germline, CDR1 is SGHTA and CDR2 is FQGNSA. V was pared by 5 bases and J by 6 bases, with 6 bases of the junction left unmatched. The CDR3 runs to 14 residues. The CDR3 loop is CASSRTGAPGELFF. In nucleotides, the CDR3 is TGTGCCAGCAGCCGGACAGGAGCACCCGGGGAGCTGTTTTTT.

This chain joins TRBV27 and TRBJ2-1; 7 nucleotides line up with TRBD2. Germline-derived CDR1 and CDR2 are MNHEY and SMNVEV (reference sequence). Trimming took 4 bases from V and 0 from J; bases not matched to a gene: 3. This CDR3 is 15 amino acids long. CDR3 region: CASSSGRSSYNEQFF. In nucleotides, the CDR3 is TGTGCCAGCAGTTCCGGGAGGAGCTCCTACAATGAGCAGTTCTTC.

The V gene is TRBV7-2, the J gene TRBJ2-2; D is undetermined. The CDR3 totals 12 residues. V lost 4 bases to trimming and J lost 4 bases, with 4 bases between them. CDR1 SGHTA and CDR2 FQGNSA come from the germline V gene. The CDR3 region is CASSSSTGELFF. Here the CDR3 DNA reads TGTGCCAGCAGCTCCAGCACCGGGGAGCTGTTTTTT.

This clone came up a few times. This chain uses TRBV10-1 with TRBJ1-2; tentative D call: TRBD1 (5 bases). The length of the CDR3 is 13 residues. The V gene lost 2 bases and the J gene lost 8 bases, with 12 bases spanning the gap. The germline gives CDR1 WNHNN, CDR2 SYGVQD (reference sequence). The CDR3 DNA reads as TGCGCCAGCAGTGAGGACAGACGGTTGGGCTACACCTTC. It yields the protein CASSEDRRLGYTF.

This clone occurred once. The chain recombines TRBV5-8 with TRBJ2-7; 9 positions agree with TRBD2. This CDR3 comprises 14 residues. Germline CDR1 SGHTS, CDR2 YDEGEE. V trimming: 3 bases; J trimming: 6 bases; junction bases outside the gene matches: 7. The CDR3 sequence: CASSSQRGDGEQYF. The CDR3 coding sequence is TGTGCCAGCAGCTCGCAGCGGGGGGACGGCGAGCAGTACTTC. The full variable domain, completed using reference TRBV5-8 and TRBJ2-7, is EAGVTQSPTHLIKTRGQQATLRCSPISGHTSVYWYQQALGLGLQFLLWYDEGEERNRGNFPPRFSGRQFPNYSSELNVNALELEDSALYLCASSSQRGDGEQYFGPGTRLTVT.

This clone has just one count. The rearrangement joins TRBV18 to TRBJ2-5, with TRBD1 identical over 7 bases. V was clipped by 6 bases and J by 1 base; unmatched bases: 8. CDR1 and CDR2 from the germline V gene are KGHSH and LQKENI. CDR3 length equals 15 residues. CDR3 sequence reads: CASSSFGQAQETQYF. The CDR3 DNA sequence: TGTGCCAGCTCCTCCTTCGGACAGGCCCAAGAGACCCAGTACTTC.

V gene TRBV6-1 combines with J gene TRBJ1-1, with 7 positions matching TRBD1. In germline, CDR1 is MNHNS, CDR2 SASEGT. The trim removed 6 bases at V and 0 bases at J, leaving 7 bases unmatched. This CDR3 comprises 15 residues. The CDR3 region is CASRDGTAMNTEAFF. The CDR3 DNA reads TGTGCCAGCAGGGATGGGACAGCAATGAACACTGAAGCTTTCTTT.

The CDR3 reads CASSSGLAGGPATGELFF. The CDR3 coding sequence is TGCGCCAGCAGCTCGGGACTAGCGGGAGGGCCGGCCACCGGGGAGCTGTTTTTT. The chain combines TRBV5-1 with TRBJ2-2, with TRBD2 identical over 16 bases. Germline loops: CDR1 SGHRS, CDR2 YFSETQ. The CDR3 loop spans 18 amino acids. J lost 4 bases, V lost 3 bases, and 6 bases had no gene match.

The chain is built from TRBV7-8 and TRBJ1-6; 8 bases are a match to TRBD1. V lost 6 bases to trimming and J lost 10 bases; unmatched junction nucleotides: 11. The germline V gene has CDR1 SGHVS and CDR2 FQNEAQ. The CDR3 has 15 amino acids. For the CDR3, the DNA is TGTGCCAGCAGTTCTCAGGGGGCGGGGGCCTCACCCCTCCACTTT. This translates into CASSSQGAGASPLHF.

The gene calls are TRBV30 and TRBJ2-7; 12 bases fit TRBD2. CDR1 is GTSNPN and CDR2 is SVGIG in the germline V gene (reference sequence). V lost 2 bases to trimming and J lost 3 bases; unmatched junction nucleotides: 5. The CDR3 runs to 15 residues. CDR3 residues: CAWSSKLAGGYEQYF. The CDR3 DNA is TGTGCCTGGAGTTCCAAACTAGCGGGAGGCTACGAGCAGTACTTC.

This chain uses TRBV30 with TRBJ1-4; D is unresolved. V was pared by 0 bases and J by 8 bases, with 7 bases between. The CDR3 is 12 amino acids. Looked up from germline, CDR1 is GTSNPN and CDR2 is SVGIG (reference sequence). The CDR3 coding sequence is TGTGCCTGGAGTGTTCGAGGGGAAAAACTGTTTTTT. Protein product: CAWSVRGEKLFF.

J is TRBJ2-7 and V is TRBV5-1; no reliable D call. The germline V gene has CDR1 SGHRS and CDR2 YFSETQ. With 3 bases removed from V and 2 bases from J, the gap between germline ends came to 12 bases. CDR3 length: 14 residues. CDR3 nucleotide sequence: TGCGCCAGCAGCTCAGCCGACCAGGCCTACGAGCAGTACTTC. As protein: CASSSADQAYEQYF.

This clone was counted ten times or more. V is TRBV30 and J is TRBJ1-1; D perhaps matches TRBD1 (5 bases). The CDR3 contains 12 residues. V gave up 2 bases and J gave up 8 bases, with 12 bases separating them. CDR1 is GTSNPN, CDR2 SVGIG, per germline (reference sequence). The CDR3 is CAWSRGKVEAFF. The CDR3 DNA reads as TGTGCCTGGAGTAGGGGAAAGGTGGAAGCTTTCTTT.